This is a list of T cell receptor beta chains from one sample in a study of blood T cell repertoires in COVID-19. The assay was immunoSEQ multiplex PCR, and TCRdb's table has in-frame clones only and misses some. The table has 300,000 or so clones, 90% seen once. Material: peripheral blood. The receptors were gathered from a woman between 40 and 50 years old with acute or convalescent COVID-19. Each CDR3 is given with its conserved first and last residue. A D gene is named only where the DNA matches it firmly. Size tells how often a clone was seen (once, few, many) or the class of an expanded clone, and some rows leave it out.

j_call	v_call	d_call	clone_size	cdr3_nt	cdr3_aa
TRBJ1-1	TRBV10-2	NA	once	TGCGCCAGCAGTTCGGAGGTCGACACTGAAGCTTTCTTT	CASSSEVDTEAFF
TRBJ1-5	TRBV9	TRBD1	NA	TGTGCCAGCAGTCAGGGGGCCACCAATCAGCCCCAGCATTTT	CASSQGATNQPQHF
TRBJ1-1	TRBV18	NA	NA	TGTGCCAGCTCAACCGACAGTGGTGAAGCTTTCTTT	CASSTDSGEAFF
TRBJ2-6	TRBV2	NA	NA	TGTGCCAATCGGGGTTCTGGGGCCAACGTCCTGACTTTC	CANRGSGANVLTF
TRBJ1-5	TRBV19	NA	NA	TGTGCCAGTAGTATAAGCTCGTATAGCAATCAGCCCCAGCATTTT	CASSISSYSNQPQHF
TRBJ1-2	TRBV21-1	NA	once	TGTGCCAGCAGCAAAGGGAGGGAGACAGATGTGGCTAACTATGGCTACACCTTC	CASSKGRETDVANYGYTF
TRBJ2-2	TRBV5-1	NA	once	TGCGCCAGCAGCTTGTCCTACACCGGGGAGCTGTTTTTT	CASSLSYTGELFF
TRBJ1-1	TRBV30	TRBD1	NA	TGTGCCTGGACCCGGGACAGGGGGCGGACTGAAGCTTTCTTT	CAWTRDRGRTEAFF
TRBJ2-3	TRBV11-3	NA	NA	TGTGCCAGCAGCCCCAGGGGACACCTAGATACGCAGTATTTT	CASSPRGHLDTQYF
TRBJ1-2	TRBV6-4	TRBD1	NA	TGTGCCAGCAGTCCAGGGGGCGGCTATGGCTACACCTTC	CASSPGGGYGYTF
TRBJ1-6	TRBV11-2	TRBD1	NA	TGTGCCAGCGGGGACAGGGGATCCCTCCACTTT	CASGDRGSLHF
TRBJ1-2	TRBV7-9	TRBD1	NA	TGTGCCAGCAGCTCACCCGGGACAGGTACCGGCTACACCTTC	CASSSPGTGTGYTF
TRBJ1-2	TRBV7-2	TRBD1	NA	TGTGCCAGCAGCTTAGCCCGGACAGGGAAAGGCTACACCTTC	CASSLARTGKGYTF
TRBJ2-3	TRBV18	TRBD2	once	TGTGCCAGCTCTACCGCCCTAGCGGATAATACGCAGTATTTT	CASSTALADNTQYF
TRBJ1-1	TRBV3-1/TRBV3-2	TRBD1	NA	TGTGCCAGCATCCAACAGGGGCGCACTGAAGCTTTCTTT	CASIQQGRTEAFF
TRBJ1-6	TRBV9	NA	NA	TGTGCCAGCAGCGGGACAGTAGCCAGTGCAGGTTCACCCCTCCACTTT	CASSGTVASAGSPLHF
TRBJ2-1	TRBV5-1	NA	NA	TGCGCCAGCAGCTTGACATTGACTTCAGAGAATGAGCAGTTCTTC	CASSLTLTSENEQFF
TRBJ1-6	TRBV7-9	TRBD1	NA	TGTGCCAGCGCACGGGACAGCGTTAATTCACCCCTCCACTTT	CASARDSVNSPLHF
TRBJ2-1	TRBV6-6	NA	NA	TGTGCCAGCAGGTTCAGGGACAATGAGCAGTTCTTC	CASRFRDNEQFF
TRBJ2-3	TRBV7-3	TRBD2	NA	TGTGCCAGCAGCTTTCGGGGGGGCCCGGGCACAGATACGCAGTATTTT	CASSFRGGPGTDTQYF
TRBJ2-2	TRBV5-1	TRBD1	once	TGCGCCAGCAGCTTGGGGGACAGAAACACCGGGGAGCTGTTTTTT	CASSLGDRNTGELFF
TRBJ2-6	TRBV24-1	TRBD1	NA	TGTGCCACCCAAGGAGAGGGGGCCTCTAGCTCTGGGGCCAACGTCCTGACTTTC	CATQGEGASSSGANVLTF
TRBJ1-5	TRBV7-2	NA	NA	TGTGCCAGCAGCTTCGAGGGTTTTAACAATCAGCCCCAGCATTTT	CASSFEGFNNQPQHF
TRBJ2-4	TRBV6-5	NA	NA	TGTGCCAGCATGGGGGCCACCAAAAACATTCAGTACTTC	CASMGATKNIQYF
TRBJ1-2	TRBV7-8	NA	NA	TGTGCCAGCAGCTTAGCGGGGGCCGGGGTGCTTAACTATGGCTACACCTTC	CASSLAGAGVLNYGYTF
TRBJ2-5	TRBV10-3	NA	NA	TGTGCCATCAGTGATGAGGGGGGGCAAGAGACCCAGTACTTC	CAISDEGGQETQYF
TRBJ2-5	TRBV4-1	NA	once	TGCGCCAGCGGCGAGGGGGGTCACGGGAGGGAGACCCAGTACTTC	CASGEGGHGRETQYF
TRBJ2-5	TRBV19	NA	once	TGTGCCAGTAGTACTCAAGAGACCCAGTACTTC	CASSTQETQYF
TRBJ1-2	TRBV6-1	TRBD1	few	TGTGCCAGCAGTGATCAGGGGGCAGATGGCTACACCTTC	CASSDQGADGYTF
TRBJ2-1	TRBV12-3/TRBV12-4	TRBD1	NA	TGTGCCAGCAAGGGGGCGCGGCACGGCGAGCAGTTCTTC	CASKGARHGEQFF
TRBJ2-5	TRBV7-2	NA	NA	TGTGCCAGCAGCTTAGGGGGGGGGCCTGAAGAGACCCAGTACTTC	CASSLGGGPEETQYF
TRBJ2-3	TRBV19	NA	NA	TGTGCCAGTAGGGAGGACTCGAACACAGATACGCAGTATTTT	CASREDSNTDTQYF
TRBJ1-2	TRBV4-1	NA	NA	TGCGCCAGCAGCCAAGGCTCAGGGTCCTATGGCTACACCTTC	CASSQGSGSYGYTF
TRBJ2-6	TRBV2	NA	NA	TGTGCCAGCACACCGGCGACAGGCCTCAACGTCCTGACTTTC	CASTPATGLNVLTF
TRBJ1-1	TRBV10-3	NA	NA	TGTGCCATCAGTGTCCAGGGAACGAACACTGAAGCTTTCTTT	CAISVQGTNTEAFF
TRBJ2-5	TRBV15	TRBD1	NA	TGTGCCACCAGCAGAGTAGGGGACAGGGGTGAGACCCAGTACTTC	CATSRVGDRGETQYF
TRBJ2-1	TRBV9	TRBD2	NA	TGTGCCAGCAGCGTAGGCGGGGGAGCAGGGAATGAGCAGTTCTTC	CASSVGGGAGNEQFF
TRBJ1-3	TRBV19	NA	NA	TGTGCCAGTAGGATACCGATTGCCGGTCCCGGGGGCTCTGGAAACACCATATATTTT	CASRIPIAGPGGSGNTIYF
TRBJ1-5	TRBV30	NA	NA	TGTGCCTGGAGTGGGGTCGACAGGACGCTTGGGCAGCCCCAGCATTTT	CAWSGVDRTLGQPQHF
TRBJ2-1	TRBV9	NA	NA	TGTGCCAGCAGCCAACTAGGAAATGAGCAGTTCTTC	CASSQLGNEQFF
TRBJ1-1	TRBV9	NA	once	TGTGCCAGCAGCGCTGACCTGAGGCCTATCGAAGCTTTCTTT	CASSADLRPIEAFF
TRBJ1-3	TRBV7-2	TRBD1	NA	TGTGCCAGCAGCAAGACGACAGGGAGAGCGGTTGGAAACACCATATATTTT	CASSKTTGRAVGNTIYF
TRBJ2-3	TRBV19	TRBD2	NA	TGTGCCAGTAGACTAGCGGGGGGCACAGATACGCAGTATTTT	CASRLAGGTDTQYF
TRBJ2-3	TRBV6-6	TRBD2	NA	TGTGCCAGCAGTTCACTAGCGGGGGGGCGGGATACGCAGTATTTT	CASSSLAGGRDTQYF
TRBJ1-5	TRBV6-1	NA	few	TGTGCCAGCAGTGAAATGTGGGCAGTCCAGCATTTT	CASSEMWAVQHF
TRBJ1-2	TRBV28	NA	NA	TGTGCCAGCAGCCTACCCGCCTTCGGGATGGGTGACTATGGCTACACCTTC	CASSLPAFGMGDYGYTF
TRBJ2-1	TRBV4-2	TRBD2	NA	TGTGCCAGCAGCCGCTCCCTAGCGGGGGGGGAGAATGAGCAGTTCTTC	CASSRSLAGGENEQFF
TRBJ2-6	TRBV5-1	NA	NA	TGCGCCAGCAGCTTGTTCGGAGGGGCTGGGGCCAACGTCCTGACTTTC	CASSLFGGAGANVLTF
TRBJ1-1	TRBV10-3	NA	NA	TGTGCCATCAGTGAACCAGCGGTTGGGGCTTTCTTT	CAISEPAVGAFF
TRBJ1-2	TRBV18	NA	NA	TGTGCCAGCTCACCAACGGGGGGCATGGGCTACACCTTC	CASSPTGGMGYTF
TRBJ1-6	TRBV6-6	NA	NA	TGTGCCAGCAGTTACTCGCCCAGGGCGGATTCACCCCTCCACTTT	CASSYSPRADSPLHF
TRBJ1-1	TRBV5-4	TRBD1	once	TGTGCCAGCAGCGCGTATGGGACAGGGGCAGCCGGAGCTTTCTTT	CASSAYGTGAAGAFF
TRBJ1-1	TRBV2	TRBD1	NA	TGTGCCAGCAGCGGTAAGATTGACAGGGGGCAGGGGACTGAAGCTTTCTTT	CASSGKIDRGQGTEAFF
TRBJ2-5	TRBV5-1	NA	NA	TGCGCCAGCAGTCGGGCGGGGGCCCAAGAGACCCAGTACTTC	CASSRAGAQETQYF
TRBJ2-1	TRBV28	TRBD1	NA	TGTGCCAGCAGTACGGGACAGGCCTGGTACAATGAGCAGTTCTTC	CASSTGQAWYNEQFF